This record covers a single T cell receptor beta chain. Its target is not known. Trimming stripped 0 bases from V and 9 bases from J, with 6 bases between. The CDR3 spans 12 residues. CDR1 SGHVS and CDR2 FNYEAQ come from the germline V gene. TCR beta VDJ and CDR3 profiling used genomic DNA as template. Via MiXCR, TCRdb re-called the reads, giving one row per CDR3 protein. The sample lists about 270,000 distinct CDR3 sequences, 50% to 70% seen once, with roughly 8% in the top ten. The source of the sample is a study of CD8+CD57+ T cells in acquired aplastic anemia. Study conclusions and caveats: Sharing between patients and controls was observed for twenty-nine CD8+ CDR3 sequences.

The V gene is TRBV7-6, the J gene TRBJ2-1, with D tentatively TRBD1 (5 bases). The origin of this receptor is a human donor with severe aplastic anemia or a healthy control (not recorded which). Sequenced material: sorted CD4+, CD8+, or CD8+CD57+ T cells (not recorded which) from PBMCs. The CDR3 loop is CASSLADSEQFF. For the CDR3, the DNA is TGTGCCAGCAGCTTAGCCGACAGTGAGCAGTTCTTC.